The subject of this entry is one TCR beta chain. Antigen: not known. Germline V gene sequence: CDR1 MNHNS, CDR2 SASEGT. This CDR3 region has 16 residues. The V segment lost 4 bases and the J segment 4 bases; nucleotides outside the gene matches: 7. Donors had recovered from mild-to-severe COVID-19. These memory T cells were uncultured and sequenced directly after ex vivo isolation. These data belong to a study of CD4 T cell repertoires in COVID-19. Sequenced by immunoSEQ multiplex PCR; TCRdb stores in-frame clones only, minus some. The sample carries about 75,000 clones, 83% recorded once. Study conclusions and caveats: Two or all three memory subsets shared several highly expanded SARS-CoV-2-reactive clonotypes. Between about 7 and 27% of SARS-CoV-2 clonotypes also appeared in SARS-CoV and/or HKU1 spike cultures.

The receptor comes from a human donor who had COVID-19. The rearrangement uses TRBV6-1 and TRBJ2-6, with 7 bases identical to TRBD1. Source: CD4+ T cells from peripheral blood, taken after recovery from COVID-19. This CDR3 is CASSGIQGNGANVLTF. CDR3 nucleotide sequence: TGTGCCAGCAGTGGAATACAGGGGAACGGGGCCAACGTCCTGACTTTC.